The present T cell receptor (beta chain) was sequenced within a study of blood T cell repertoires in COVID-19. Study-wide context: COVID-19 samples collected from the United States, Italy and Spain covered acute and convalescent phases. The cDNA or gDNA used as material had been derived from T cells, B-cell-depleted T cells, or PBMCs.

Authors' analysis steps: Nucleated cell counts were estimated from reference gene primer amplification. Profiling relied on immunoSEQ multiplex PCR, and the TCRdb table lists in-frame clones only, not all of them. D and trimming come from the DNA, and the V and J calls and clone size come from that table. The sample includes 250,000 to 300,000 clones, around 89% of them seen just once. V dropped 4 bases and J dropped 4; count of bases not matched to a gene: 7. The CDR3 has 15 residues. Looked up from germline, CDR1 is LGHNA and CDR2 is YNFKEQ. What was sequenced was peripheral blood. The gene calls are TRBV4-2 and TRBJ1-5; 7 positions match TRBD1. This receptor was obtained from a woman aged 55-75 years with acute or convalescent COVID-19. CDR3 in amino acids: CASSPSDRANQPQHF. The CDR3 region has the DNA TGTGCCAGCAGCCCGTCCGACAGGGCAAATCAGCCCCAGCATTTT.